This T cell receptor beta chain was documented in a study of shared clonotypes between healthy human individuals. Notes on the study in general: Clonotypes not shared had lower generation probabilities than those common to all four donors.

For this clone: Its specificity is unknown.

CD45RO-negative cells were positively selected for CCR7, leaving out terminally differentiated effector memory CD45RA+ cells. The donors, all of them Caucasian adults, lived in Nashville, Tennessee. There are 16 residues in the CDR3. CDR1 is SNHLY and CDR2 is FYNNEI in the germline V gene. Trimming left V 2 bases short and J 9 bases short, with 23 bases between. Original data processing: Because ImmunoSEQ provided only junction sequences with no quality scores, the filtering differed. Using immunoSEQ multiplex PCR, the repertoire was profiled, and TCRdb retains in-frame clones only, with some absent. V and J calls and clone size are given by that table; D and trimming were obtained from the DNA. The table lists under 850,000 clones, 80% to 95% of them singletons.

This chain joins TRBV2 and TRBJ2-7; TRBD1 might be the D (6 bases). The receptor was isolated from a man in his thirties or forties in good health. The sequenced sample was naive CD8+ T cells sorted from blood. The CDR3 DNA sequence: TGTGCCAGCAGTGAAAGTATGGGACACGGCTATTTGGCGCAGTACTTC. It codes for CASSESMGHGYLAQYF.